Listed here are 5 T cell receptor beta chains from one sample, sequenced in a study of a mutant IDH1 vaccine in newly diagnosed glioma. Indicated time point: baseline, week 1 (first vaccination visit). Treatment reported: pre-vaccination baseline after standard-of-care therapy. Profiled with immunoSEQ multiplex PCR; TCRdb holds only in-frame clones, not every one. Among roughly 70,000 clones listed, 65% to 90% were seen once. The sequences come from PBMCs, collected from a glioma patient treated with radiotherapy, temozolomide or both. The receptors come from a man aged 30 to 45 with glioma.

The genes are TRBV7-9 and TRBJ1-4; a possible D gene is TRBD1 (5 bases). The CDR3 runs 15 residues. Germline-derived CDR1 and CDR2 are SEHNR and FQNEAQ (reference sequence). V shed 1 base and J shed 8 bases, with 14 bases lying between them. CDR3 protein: CASSLGRGIEEKLFF. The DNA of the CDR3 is TGTGCCAGCAGCTTAGGGCGGGGGATCGAAGAAAAACTGTTTTTT.

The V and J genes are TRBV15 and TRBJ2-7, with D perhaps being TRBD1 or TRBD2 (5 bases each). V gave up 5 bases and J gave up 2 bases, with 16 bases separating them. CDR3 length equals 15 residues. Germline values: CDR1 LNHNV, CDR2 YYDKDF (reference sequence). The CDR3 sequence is CATSPARTGPYEQYF. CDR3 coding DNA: TGTGCCACCAGCCCCGCCAGGACGGGACCCTACGAGCAGTACTTC.

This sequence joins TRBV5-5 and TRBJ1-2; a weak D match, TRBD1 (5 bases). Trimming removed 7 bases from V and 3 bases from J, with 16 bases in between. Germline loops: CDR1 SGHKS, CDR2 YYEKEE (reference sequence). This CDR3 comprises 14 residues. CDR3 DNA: TGTGCCAGCGGGCCCCGGGGGGGGTACTATGGCTACACCTTC. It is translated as CASGPRGGYYGYTF.

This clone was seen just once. CDR3 sequence (DNA): TGTGCCAGCAGCTTAGGGACAAAAGGAGGCTATGGCTACACCTTC. Residues: CASSLGTKGGYGYTF. This chain connects TRBV7-9 to TRBJ1-2; maybe TRBD1 (5 bases). CDR3 size: 15 residues. Germline CDR1 is SEHNR and CDR2 is FQNEAQ (reference sequence). The germline V and J ends were trimmed by 1 base and 4 bases, with 13 bases remaining between them.

DNA of the CDR3: TGTGCCAGCAGCTTCGGGACAGGGATATACGAGCAGTACTTC. This encodes CASSFGTGIYEQYF. This chain connects TRBV5-5 to TRBJ2-5; 9 nucleotides align to TRBD1. The end of the DNA is better explained by TRBJ2-7, so the J call may be wrong. The length of the CDR3 is 14 residues. Germline V gene lookup returns CDR1 SGHKS and CDR2 YYEKEE (reference sequence).